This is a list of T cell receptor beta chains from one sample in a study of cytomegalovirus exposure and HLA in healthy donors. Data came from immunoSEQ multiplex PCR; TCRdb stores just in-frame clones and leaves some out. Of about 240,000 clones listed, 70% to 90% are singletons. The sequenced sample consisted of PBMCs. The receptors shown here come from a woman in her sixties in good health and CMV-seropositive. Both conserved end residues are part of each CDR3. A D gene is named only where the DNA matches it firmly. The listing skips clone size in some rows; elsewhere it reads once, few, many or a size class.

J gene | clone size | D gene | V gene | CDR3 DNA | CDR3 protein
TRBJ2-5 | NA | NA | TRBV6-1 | TGTGCCAGCAGTGAACTCAGGCTCCAAGAGACCCAGTACTTC | CASSELRLQETQYF
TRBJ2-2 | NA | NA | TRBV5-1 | TGCGCCAGCAGCTTGGTAGAGGGGGCCGGGGAGCTGTTTTTT | CASSLVEGAGELFF
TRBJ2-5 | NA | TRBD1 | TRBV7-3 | TGTGCCAGCAGCCCGGGGACAGGGGAACAGACCCAGTACTTC | CASSPGTGEQTQYF
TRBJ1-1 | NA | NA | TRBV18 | TGTGCCAGCTCACCACTAGAGGAGGCGAACACTGAAGCTTTCTTT | CASSPLEEANTEAFF
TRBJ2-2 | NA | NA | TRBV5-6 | TGTGCCAGCAGCTTACGAACCTACGATTTGACCGGGGAGCTGTTTTTT | CASSLRTYDLTGELFF
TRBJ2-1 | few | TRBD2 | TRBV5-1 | TGCGCCAGCAGCTTGGCTAGCGGAAGACGGGTTGAGCAGTTCTTC | CASSLASGRRVEQFF
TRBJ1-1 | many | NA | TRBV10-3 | TGTGCCTCTCAGGGGAAGGGGAACACTGAAGCTTTCTTT | CASQGKGNTEAFF
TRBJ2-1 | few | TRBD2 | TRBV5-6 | TGTGCCAGCAGCGTGGCTTTGACTAGCGGAAACAATGAGCAGTTCTTC | CASSVALTSGNNEQFF
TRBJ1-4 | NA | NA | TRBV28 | TGTGCCAGCAGTTTATTCAGGGCAAATGAAAAACTGTTTTTT | CASSLFRANEKLFF
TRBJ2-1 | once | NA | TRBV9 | TGTGCCAGCAGCGTCTTCGGGGGAATGGTAGTACTTAGTAATGAGCAGTTCTTC | CASSVFGGMVVLSNEQFF
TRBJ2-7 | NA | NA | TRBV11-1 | TGTGCCAGCAGCCCTAACAGCTACGAGCAGTACTTC | CASSPNSYEQYF
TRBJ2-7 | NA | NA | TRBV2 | TGTGCCAGCACTTCCCCCAGCTCCTACGAGCAGTACTTC | CASTSPSSYEQYF
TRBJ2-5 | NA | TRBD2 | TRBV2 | TGTGCCAGCAGGAGGGGTGAGACTAGCGGGAGATGGGAGACCCAGTACTTC | CASRRGETSGRWETQYF
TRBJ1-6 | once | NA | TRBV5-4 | TGTGCCAGCAGCACTATAACAGGGACGAATAATTCACCCCTCCACTTT | CASSTITGTNNSPLHF
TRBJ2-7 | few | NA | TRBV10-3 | TGTGCCATCAGTGTCCAGCGGCATTATGAGCAGTACTTC | CAISVQRHYEQYF
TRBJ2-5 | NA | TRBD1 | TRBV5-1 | TGCGCCAGCAGCTTAGGAGGGACAGGGGACGAGACCCAGTACTTC | CASSLGGTGDETQYF
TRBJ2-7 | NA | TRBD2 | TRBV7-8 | TGTGCCAGCAGCATCCAGCGGGAGGCTTCTTACGAGCAGTACTTC | CASSIQREASYEQYF
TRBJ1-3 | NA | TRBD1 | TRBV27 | TGTGCCAGCAGTCCCACAGGGGGAATAGGAAACACCATATATTTT | CASSPTGGIGNTIYF
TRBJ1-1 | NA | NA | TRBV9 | TGTGCCAGCAGCGTCCCCGGGGAGTTGAACACTGAAGCTTTCTTT | CASSVPGELNTEAFF
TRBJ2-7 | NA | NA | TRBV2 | TGTGCCAGCTCACTAGTCGAGCAGTACTTC | CASSLVEQYF
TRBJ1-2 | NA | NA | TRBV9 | TGTGCCAGCAGCGTATCGGACACGAACTATGGCTACACCTTC | CASSVSDTNYGYTF
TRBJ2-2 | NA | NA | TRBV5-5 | TGTGCCAGCAGCTCCGAGAGGGGGGAGCTGTTTTTT | CASSSERGELFF
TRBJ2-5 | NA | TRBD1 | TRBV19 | TGTGCCAGTAGTAGAGACAGGGTCGCTTTAGGAGAGACCCAGTACTTC | CASSRDRVALGETQYF
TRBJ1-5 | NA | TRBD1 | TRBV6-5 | TGTGCCAGCAGTTACGACAGGGATCAGCCCCAGCATTTT | CASSYDRDQPQHF
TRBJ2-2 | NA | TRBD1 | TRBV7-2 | TGTGCCAGCAGCTTGGACAGGTACACCGGGGAGCTGTTTTTT | CASSLDRYTGELFF
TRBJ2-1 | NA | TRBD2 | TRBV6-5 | TGTGCCAGCAGTATGACTAGCGGGAGCTACAATGAGCAGTTCTTC | CASSMTSGSYNEQFF
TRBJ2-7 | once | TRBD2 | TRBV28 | TGTGCCAGCTGGACTAGCAGAGGCTACGAGCAGTACTTC | CASWTSRGYEQYF
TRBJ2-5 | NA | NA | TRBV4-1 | TGCGCCAGCAGCCAAGGGCCTCAAGAGACCCAGTACTTC | CASSQGPQETQYF
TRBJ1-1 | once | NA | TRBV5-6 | TGTGCCAGCAGCCCCCTGGGAGGGAACACTGAAGCTTTCTTT | CASSPLGGNTEAFF
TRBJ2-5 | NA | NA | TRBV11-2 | TGTGCCAGCAGCTATACAGGGCGAGAGACCCAGTACTTC | CASSYTGRETQYF
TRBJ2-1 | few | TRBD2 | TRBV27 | TGTGCCAGCAATCCCGGGACTAGCGGTTACAATGAGCAGTTCTTC | CASNPGTSGYNEQFF
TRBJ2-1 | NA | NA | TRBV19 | TGTGCCAGTAGTATTAGCGGTAATAACAATGAGCAGTTCTTC | CASSISGNNNEQFF
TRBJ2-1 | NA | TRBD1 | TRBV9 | TGTGCCAGCAGCCCAGGGACAGGGGGATTTGAGCAGTTCTTC | CASSPGTGGFEQFF
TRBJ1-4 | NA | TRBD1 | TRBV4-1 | TGCGCCAGCAGCCAGGACAGGGCCCGGAATGAAAAACTGTTTTTT | CASSQDRARNEKLFF
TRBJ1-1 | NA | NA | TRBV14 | TGTGCCAGCAGCCCGACTCGGGACACTGAAGCTTTCTTT | CASSPTRDTEAFF
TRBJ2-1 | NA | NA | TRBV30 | TGTGCCTGGGACAGATTGTACAATGAGCAGTTCTTC | CAWDRLYNEQFF
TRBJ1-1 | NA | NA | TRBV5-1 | TGCGCCAGCAGCTGGGGACAGAACACTGAAGCTTTCTTT | CASSWGQNTEAFF
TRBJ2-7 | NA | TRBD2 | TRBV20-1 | TGCAGTGGACTAGCGGGCTACGAGCAGTACTTC | CSGLAGYEQYF
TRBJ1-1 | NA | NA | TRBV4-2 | TGTGCCAGCAGCTTATCATCCGGGGGGGCAACTGAAGCTTTCTTT | CASSLSSGGATEAFF
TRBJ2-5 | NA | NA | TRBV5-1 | TGCGCCAGCAGCTTGCAGGGTGTGGGAGAGACCCAGTACTTC | CASSLQGVGETQYF
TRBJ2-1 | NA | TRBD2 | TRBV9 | TGTGCCAGCAGCGTAGTGGGGGGGTATAGCGGGATAGGCTACAATGAGCAGTTCTTC | CASSVVGGYSGIGYNEQFF
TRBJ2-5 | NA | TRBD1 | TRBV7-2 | TGTGCCAGCATGAGGGGGCAGGGGGAGACCCAGTACTTC | CASMRGQGETQYF
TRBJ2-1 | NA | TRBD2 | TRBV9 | TGTGCCAGCAGCGTAGAGGCTAGCGGGAATGAGCAGTTCTTC | CASSVEASGNEQFF
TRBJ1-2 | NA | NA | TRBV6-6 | TGTGCCAGCACCCAGAGGGAGGGACTCAGGGGTTGGGGCTACACCTTC | CASTQREGLRGWGYTF
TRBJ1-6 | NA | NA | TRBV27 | TGTGCCAGCAGTTTTAAAAATTCACCCCTCCACTTT | CASSFKNSPLHF
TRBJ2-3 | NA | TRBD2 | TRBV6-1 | TGTGCCAGCAGTATCCGGACTAGCCCAGATACGCAGTATTTT | CASSIRTSPDTQYF
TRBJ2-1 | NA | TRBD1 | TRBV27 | TGTGCCAGCAGTCCCGGCCGGGACAGGACCTACAATGAGCAGTTCTTC | CASSPGRDRTYNEQFF
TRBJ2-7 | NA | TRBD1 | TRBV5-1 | TGCGCCAGCAGCCAAGGGACAGGGTACCACGAGCAGTACTTC | CASSQGTGYHEQYF
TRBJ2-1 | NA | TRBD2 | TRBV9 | TGTGCCAGCAGCGTCGGCGGGAGGGCTAGCTCCTACAATGAGCAGTTCTTC | CASSVGGRASSYNEQFF
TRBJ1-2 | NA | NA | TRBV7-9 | TGTTCCAGCAGCTTAGGGGCGGAGGGTACAGGTGGCTACACCTTC | CSSSLGAEGTGGYTF
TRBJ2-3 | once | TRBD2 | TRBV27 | TGTGCCAGCAGTTTTGGGACCGGGACTAGCGGTACAGATACGCAGTATTTT | CASSFGTGTSGTDTQYF
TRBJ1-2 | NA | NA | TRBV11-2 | TGTGCCAGCAGCTTAGATCCAGGGCCGTATGGCTACACCTTC | CASSLDPGPYGYTF
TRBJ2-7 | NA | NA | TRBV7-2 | TGTGCCAGCAGCCGGGGGTTTACGAGCTCCTACGAGCAGTACTTC | CASSRGFTSSYEQYF
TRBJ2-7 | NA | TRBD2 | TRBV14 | TGTGCCAGCAGCTATTATTCCGGACTAGCCTACGAGCAGTACTTC | CASSYYSGLAYEQYF
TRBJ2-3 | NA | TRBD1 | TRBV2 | TGTGCCAGCAGGACCGGGACAGGCACAGATACGCAGTATTTT | CASRTGTGTDTQYF
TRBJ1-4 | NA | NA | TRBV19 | TGTGCCAGTAGACATCTGGCCGGGGAAAAACTGTTTTTT | CASRHLAGEKLFF
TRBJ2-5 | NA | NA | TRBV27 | TGTGCCAGCAGTTTAGATGGACGGGGGACCCAGTACTTC | CASSLDGRGTQYF
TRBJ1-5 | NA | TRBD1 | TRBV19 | TGTGCCAGTAAGGGACAGGGAGCTACTTCTCAGCCCCAGCATTTT | CASKGQGATSQPQHF
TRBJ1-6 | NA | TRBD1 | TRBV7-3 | TGTGCCAGCAGCGTACAGGGGAACAATTCACCCCTCCACTTT | CASSVQGNNSPLHF